The clone carrying this TCR beta chain was counted many times. Antigen specificity is unknown. This record comes from a study of CD8 T cells in ankylosing spondylitis. Libraries for TCR beta were made by quantitative 5'-RACE with molecular barcodes. One entry per CDR3 protein results from TCRdb running MiXCR on the 5' RACE reads. The data contain approximately 350,000 distinct CDR3 sequences, roughly 14% of them singletons. V was cut by 3 bases and J by 2 bases, with 11 bases left in between. The CDR3 is 15 residues long. Per germline, CDR1 KGHDR and CDR2 SFDVKD. Overall study findings and caveats: Past studies reported some motif variants in reactive arthritis synovial fluid and blood. The disease-linked clones had a CD8+ phenotype and low blood frequencies.

The chain couples TRBV24-1 to TRBJ2-3, with D tentatively TRBD1 or TRBD2 (6 bases each). This TCR came from a male donor with ankylosing spondylitis or in good health (not recorded which). Sequencing used blood, either unsorted or a sorted T cell fraction (not recorded which). CDR3 sequence reads: CATSDRGAPTDTQYF. In nucleotides, the CDR3 is TGTGCCACCAGTGATAGGGGGGCACCCACAGATACGCAGTATTTT.